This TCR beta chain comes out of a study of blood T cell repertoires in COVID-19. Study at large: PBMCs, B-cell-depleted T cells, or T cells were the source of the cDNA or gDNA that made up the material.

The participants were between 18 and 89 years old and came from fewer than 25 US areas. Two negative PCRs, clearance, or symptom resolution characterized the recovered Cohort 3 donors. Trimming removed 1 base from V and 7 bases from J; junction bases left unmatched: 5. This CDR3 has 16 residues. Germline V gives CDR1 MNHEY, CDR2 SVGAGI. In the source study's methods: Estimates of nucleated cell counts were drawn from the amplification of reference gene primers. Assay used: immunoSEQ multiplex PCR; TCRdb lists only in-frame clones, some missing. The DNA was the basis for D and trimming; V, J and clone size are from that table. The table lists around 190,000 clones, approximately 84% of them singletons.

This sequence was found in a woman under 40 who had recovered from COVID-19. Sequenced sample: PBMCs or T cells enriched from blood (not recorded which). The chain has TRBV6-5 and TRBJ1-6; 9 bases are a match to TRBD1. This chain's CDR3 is CASSYWSGQGNSPLHF. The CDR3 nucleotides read TGTGCCAGCAGTTACTGGAGCGGACAGGGGAATTCACCCCTCCACTTT.